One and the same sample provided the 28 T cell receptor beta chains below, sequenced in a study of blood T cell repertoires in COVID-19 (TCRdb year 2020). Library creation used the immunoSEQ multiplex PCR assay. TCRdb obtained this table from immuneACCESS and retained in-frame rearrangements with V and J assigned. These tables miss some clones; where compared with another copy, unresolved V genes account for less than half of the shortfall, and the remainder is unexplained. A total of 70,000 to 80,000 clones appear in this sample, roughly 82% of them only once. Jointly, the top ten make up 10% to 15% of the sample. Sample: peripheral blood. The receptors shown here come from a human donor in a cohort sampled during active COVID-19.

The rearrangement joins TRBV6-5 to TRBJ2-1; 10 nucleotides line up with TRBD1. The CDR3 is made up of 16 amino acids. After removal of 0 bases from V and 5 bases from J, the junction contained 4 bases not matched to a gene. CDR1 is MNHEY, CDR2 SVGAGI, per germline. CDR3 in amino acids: CASSYSRGQGNNEQFF. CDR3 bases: TGTGCCAGCAGTTACTCAAGGGGACAGGGGAACAATGAGCAGTTCTTC.

The CDR3 nucleotides read TGTGCCAGCAGTTTAGAAGCAGGTGAAGCTTTCTTT. It codes for CASSLEAGEAFF. The V and J genes are TRBV12-3 or TRBV12-4 and TRBJ1-1; D ambiguous. This CDR3 is built from 12 residues. Trimming took 1 base from V and 7 from J, leaving 7 bases between them.

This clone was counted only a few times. The CDR3 sequence is CASTLTSGGRGYTF. The CDR3 DNA is TGTGCCAGCACCCTCACATCAGGTGGGAGGGGCTACACCTTC. The V gene is TRBV28, the J gene TRBJ1-2; D remains unclear. Trimming stripped 7 bases from V and 8 bases from J, with 20 bases between. Germline V gene data show CDR1 as MDHEN and CDR2 as SYDVKM. CDR3 length: 14 residues.

CDR3 nucleotides: TGCAGCGTTGGTTTACAGTCTTCTGACTATGGCTACACCTTC. Translation: CSVGLQSSDYGYTF. The chain employs TRBV29-1 and TRBJ1-2, with D hard to call. Trimming took off 4 bases at V and 3 bases at J, with 15 bases between the two ends. Germline values: CDR1 SQVTM, CDR2 ANQGSEA. The CDR3 sequence is 14 residues long.

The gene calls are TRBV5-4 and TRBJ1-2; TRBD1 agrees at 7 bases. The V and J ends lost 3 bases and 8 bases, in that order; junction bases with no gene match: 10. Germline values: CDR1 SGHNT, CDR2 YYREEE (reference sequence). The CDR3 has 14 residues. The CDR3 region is CASSSPQGVDGYTF. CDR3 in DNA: TGTGCCAGCAGCTCCCCTCAGGGGGTGGACGGCTACACCTTC. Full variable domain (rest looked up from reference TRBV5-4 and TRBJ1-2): ETGVTQSPTHLIKTRGQQVTLRCSSQSGHNTVSWYQQALGQGPQFIFQYYREEENGRGNFPPRFSGLQFPNYSSELNVNALELDDSALYLCASSSPQGVDGYTFGSGTRLTVV.

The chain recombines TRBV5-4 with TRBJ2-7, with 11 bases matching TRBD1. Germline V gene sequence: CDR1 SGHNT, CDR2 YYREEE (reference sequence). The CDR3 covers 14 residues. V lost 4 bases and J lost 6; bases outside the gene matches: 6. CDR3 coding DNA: TGTGCCAGCAGCGCCGGACAGGGGGCAGGCGAGCAGTACTTC. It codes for CASSAGQGAGEQYF.

CDR3 amino acids: CASTDGGRERDIQYF. The CDR3 DNA reads TGTGCCAGCACAGACGGGGGGCGAGAGAGGGACATTCAGTACTTC. The chain carries TRBV6-6 and TRBJ2-4; perhaps TRBD2 as D (7 bases). Germline assignment: CDR1 MNHNY and CDR2 SVGAGI (reference sequence). Trimming took 7 bases from V and 8 from J, leaving 21 bases between them. The CDR3 sequence is 15 residues long.

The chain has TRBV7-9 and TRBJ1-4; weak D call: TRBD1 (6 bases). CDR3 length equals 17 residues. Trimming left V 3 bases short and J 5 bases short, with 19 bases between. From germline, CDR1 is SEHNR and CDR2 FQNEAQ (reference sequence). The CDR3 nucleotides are TGTGCCAGCAGCTTTAGGGGTCCGACAGGAATAAATGAAAAACTGTTTTTT. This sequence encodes CASSFRGPTGINEKLFF.

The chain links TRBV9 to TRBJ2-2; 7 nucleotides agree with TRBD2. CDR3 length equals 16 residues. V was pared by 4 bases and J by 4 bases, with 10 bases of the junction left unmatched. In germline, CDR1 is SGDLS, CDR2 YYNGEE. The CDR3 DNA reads TGTGCCAGCAGCCCCCAGACTAGCCTTTCCACCGGGGAGCTGTTTTTT. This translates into CASSPQTSLSTGELFF.

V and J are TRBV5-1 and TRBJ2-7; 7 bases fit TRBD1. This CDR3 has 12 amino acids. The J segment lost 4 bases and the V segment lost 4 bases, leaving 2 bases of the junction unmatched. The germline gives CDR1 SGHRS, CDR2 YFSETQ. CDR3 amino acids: CASSETGYEQYF. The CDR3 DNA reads TGCGCCAGCAGCGAGACAGGGTACGAGCAGTACTTC.

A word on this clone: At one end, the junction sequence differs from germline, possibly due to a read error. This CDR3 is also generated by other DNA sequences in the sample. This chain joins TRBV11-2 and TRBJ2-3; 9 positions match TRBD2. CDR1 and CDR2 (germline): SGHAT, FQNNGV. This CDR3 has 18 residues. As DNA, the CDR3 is TGCGCCAGCCGCGGGGACGCGGGGGGGGGCCCCAGCACAGATACGCAGTATTTT. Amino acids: CASRGDAGGGPSTDTQYF.

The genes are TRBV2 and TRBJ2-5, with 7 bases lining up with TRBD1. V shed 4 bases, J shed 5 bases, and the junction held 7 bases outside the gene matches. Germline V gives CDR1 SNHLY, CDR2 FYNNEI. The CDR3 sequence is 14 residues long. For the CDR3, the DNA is TGTGCCAGCAGTGCACTGAGAGGGGGCGAGACCCAGTACTTC. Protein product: CASSALRGGETQYF.

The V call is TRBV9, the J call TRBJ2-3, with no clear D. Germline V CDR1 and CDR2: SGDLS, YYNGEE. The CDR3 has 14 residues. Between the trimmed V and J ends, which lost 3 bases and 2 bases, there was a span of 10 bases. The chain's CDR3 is CASSAQRITDTQYF. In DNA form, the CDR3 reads TGTGCCAGCAGCGCCCAGAGGATCACAGATACGCAGTATTTT.

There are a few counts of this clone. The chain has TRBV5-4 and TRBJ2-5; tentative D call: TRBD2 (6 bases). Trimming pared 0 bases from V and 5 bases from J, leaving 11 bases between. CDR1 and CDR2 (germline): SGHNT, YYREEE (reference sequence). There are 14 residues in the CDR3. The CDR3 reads CASSLAGRGETQYF. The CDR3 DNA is TGTGCCAGCAGCTTGGCGGGGCGGGGTGAGACCCAGTACTTC.

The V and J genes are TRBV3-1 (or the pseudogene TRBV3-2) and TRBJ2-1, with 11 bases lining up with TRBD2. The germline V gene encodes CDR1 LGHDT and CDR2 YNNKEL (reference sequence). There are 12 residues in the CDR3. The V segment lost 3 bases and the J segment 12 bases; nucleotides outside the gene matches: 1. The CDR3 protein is CASSHLAGGQFF. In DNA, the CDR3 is TGTGCCAGCAGCCACCTAGCGGGGGGGCAGTTCTTC.

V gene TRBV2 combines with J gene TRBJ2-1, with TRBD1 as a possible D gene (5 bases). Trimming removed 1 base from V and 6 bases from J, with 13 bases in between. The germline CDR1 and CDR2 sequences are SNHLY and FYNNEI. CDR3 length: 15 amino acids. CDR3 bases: TGTGCCAGCAGTGAAGAGGGGATTCCTGTCAATGAGCAGTTCTTC. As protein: CASSEEGIPVNEQFF.

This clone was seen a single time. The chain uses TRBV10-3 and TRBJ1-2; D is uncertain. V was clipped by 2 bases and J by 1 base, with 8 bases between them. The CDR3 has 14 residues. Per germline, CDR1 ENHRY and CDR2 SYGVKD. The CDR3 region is CAISETGNNYGYTF. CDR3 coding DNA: TGTGCCATCAGTGAGACGGGGAATAACTATGGCTACACCTTC.

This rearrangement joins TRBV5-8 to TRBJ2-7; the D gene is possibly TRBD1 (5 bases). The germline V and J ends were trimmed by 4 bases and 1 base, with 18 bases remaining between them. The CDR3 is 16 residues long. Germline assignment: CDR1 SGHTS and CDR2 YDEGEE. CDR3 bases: TGTGCCAGCAGCGAGATCGAGACAGTCGTATCCTACGAGCAGTACTTC. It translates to CASSEIETVVSYEQYF.

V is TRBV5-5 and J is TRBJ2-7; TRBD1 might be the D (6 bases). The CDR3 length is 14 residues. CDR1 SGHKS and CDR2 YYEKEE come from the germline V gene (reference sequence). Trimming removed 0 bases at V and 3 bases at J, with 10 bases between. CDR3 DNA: TGTGCCAGCAGCTTGGAGGGGGTAAACTACGAGCAGTACTTC. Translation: CASSLEGVNYEQYF.

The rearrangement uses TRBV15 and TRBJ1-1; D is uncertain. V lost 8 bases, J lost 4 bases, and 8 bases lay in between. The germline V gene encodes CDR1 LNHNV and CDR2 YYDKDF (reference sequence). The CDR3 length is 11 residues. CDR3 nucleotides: TGTGCCACCGTTTCGAGCACTGAAGCTTTCTTT. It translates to CATVSSTEAFF. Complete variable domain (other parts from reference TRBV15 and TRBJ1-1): DAMVIQNPRYQVTQFGKPVTLSCSQTLNHNVMYWYQQKSSQAPKLLFHYYDKDFNNEADTPDNFQSRRPNTSFCFLDIRSPGLGDTAMYLCATVSSTEAFFGQGTRLTVV.

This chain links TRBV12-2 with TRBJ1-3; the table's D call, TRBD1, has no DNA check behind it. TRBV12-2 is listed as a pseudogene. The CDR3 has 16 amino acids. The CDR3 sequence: CASREDRAEVGNTIYF. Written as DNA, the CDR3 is TGTGCAAGTCGCGAGGACAGGGCGGAGGTCGGAAACACCATATATTTT.

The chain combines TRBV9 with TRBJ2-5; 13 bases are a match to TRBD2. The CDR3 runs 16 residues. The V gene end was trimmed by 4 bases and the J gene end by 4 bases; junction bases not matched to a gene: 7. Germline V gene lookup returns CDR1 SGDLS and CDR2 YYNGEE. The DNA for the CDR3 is TGTGCCAGCAGCCCAGACCGACTAGCGGGAGGAGAGACCCAGTACTTC. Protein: CASSPDRLAGGETQYF.

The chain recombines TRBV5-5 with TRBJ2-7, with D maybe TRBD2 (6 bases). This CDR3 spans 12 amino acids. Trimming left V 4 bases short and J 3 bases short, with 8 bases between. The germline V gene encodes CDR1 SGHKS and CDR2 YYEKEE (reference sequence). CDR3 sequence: CASSRDFYEQYF. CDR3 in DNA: TGTGCCAGCAGCCGGGACTTCTACGAGCAGTACTTC.

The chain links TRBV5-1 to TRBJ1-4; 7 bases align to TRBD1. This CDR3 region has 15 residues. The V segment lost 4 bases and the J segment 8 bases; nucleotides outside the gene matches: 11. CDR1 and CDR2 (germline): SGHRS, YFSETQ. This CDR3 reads CASSTTGLVGEKLFF. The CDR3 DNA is TGCGCCAGCAGCACGACAGGGTTGGTGGGGGAAAAACTGTTTTTT.

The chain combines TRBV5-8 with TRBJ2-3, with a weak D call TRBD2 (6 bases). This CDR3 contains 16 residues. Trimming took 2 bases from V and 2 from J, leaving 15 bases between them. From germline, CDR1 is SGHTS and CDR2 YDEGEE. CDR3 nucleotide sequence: TGTGCCAGCAGCTTCACTAGCTGGGTTAACACAGATACGCAGTATTTT. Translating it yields CASSFTSWVNTDTQYF.

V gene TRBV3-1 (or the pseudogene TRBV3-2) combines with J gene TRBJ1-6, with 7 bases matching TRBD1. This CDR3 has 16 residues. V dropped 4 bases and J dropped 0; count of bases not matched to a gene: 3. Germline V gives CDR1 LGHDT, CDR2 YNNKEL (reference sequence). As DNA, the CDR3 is TGTGCCAGCAGCCCGACAGGGAGCTCCTATAATTCACCCCTCCACTTT. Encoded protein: CASSPTGSSYNSPLHF.

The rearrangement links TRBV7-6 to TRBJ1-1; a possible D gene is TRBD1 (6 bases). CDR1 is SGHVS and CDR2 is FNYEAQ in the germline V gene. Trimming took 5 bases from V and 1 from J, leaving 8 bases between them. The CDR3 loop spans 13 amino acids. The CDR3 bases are TGTGCCAGCAGCCAGACAGGGAACACTGAAGCTTTCTTT. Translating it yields CASSQTGNTEAFF.

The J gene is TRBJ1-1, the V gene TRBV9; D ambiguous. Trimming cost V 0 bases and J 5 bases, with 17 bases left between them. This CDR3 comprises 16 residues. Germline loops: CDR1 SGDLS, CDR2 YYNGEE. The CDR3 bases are TGTGCCAGCAGCGTAGGGTGGGGAGCAATGGGGACTGAAGCTTTCTTT. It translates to CASSVGWGAMGTEAFF.